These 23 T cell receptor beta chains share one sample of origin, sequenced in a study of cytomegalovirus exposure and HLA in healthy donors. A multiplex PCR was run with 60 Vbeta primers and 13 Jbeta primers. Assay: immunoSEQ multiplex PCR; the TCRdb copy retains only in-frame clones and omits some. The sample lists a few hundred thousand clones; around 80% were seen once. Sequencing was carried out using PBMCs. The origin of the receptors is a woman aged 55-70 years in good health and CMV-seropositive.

The CDR3 nucleotides read TGTGCCAGCAGTCGACTTGGCACAGATACGCAGTATTTT. It codes for CASSRLGTDTQYF. This sequence joins TRBV6-5 and TRBJ2-3; no clear D gene. The CDR3 extends over 13 amino acids. The germline V gene has CDR1 MNHEY and CDR2 SVGAGI. The V gene lost 5 bases and the J gene lost 1 base, with 7 bases spanning the gap.

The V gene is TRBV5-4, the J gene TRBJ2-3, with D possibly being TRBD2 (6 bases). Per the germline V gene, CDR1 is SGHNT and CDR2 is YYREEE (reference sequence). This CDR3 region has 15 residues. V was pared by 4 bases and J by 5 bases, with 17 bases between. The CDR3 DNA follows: TGTGCCAGCAGCCCGACTAGTATGGGGGAAGATACGCAGTATTTT. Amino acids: CASSPTSMGEDTQYF.

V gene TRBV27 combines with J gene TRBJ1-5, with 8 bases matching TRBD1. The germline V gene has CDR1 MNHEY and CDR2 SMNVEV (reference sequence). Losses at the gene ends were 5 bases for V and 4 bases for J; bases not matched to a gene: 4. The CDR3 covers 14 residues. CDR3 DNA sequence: TGTGCCAGCAGTGGACAGGGATGGAATCAGCCCCAGCATTTT. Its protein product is CASSGQGWNQPQHF.

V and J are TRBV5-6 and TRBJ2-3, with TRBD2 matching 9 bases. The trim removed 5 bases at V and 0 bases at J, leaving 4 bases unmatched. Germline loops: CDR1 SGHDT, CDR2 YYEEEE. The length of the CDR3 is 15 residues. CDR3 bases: TGTGCCAGCAGTAAGGGACTAGCAAGCACAGATACGCAGTATTTT. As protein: CASSKGLASTDTQYF. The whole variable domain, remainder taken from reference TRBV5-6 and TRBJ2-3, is DAGVTQSPTHLIKTRGQQVTLRCSPKSGHDTVSWYQQALGQGPQFIFQYYEEEERQRGNFPDRFSGHQFPNYSSELNVNALLLGDSALYLCASSKGLASTDTQYFGPGTRLTVL.

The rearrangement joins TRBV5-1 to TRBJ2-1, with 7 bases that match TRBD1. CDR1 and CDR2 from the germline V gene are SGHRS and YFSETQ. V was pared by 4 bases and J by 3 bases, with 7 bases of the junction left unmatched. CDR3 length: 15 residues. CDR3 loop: CASSATGEVYNEQFF. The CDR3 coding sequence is TGCGCCAGCAGCGCAACAGGGGAAGTCTACAATGAGCAGTTCTTC.

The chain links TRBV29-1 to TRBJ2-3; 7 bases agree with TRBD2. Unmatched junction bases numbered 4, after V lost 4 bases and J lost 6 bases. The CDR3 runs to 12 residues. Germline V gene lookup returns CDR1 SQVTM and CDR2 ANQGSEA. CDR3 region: CSVGAGPDTQYF. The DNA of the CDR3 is TGCAGCGTTGGAGCGGGGCCCGATACGCAGTATTTT.

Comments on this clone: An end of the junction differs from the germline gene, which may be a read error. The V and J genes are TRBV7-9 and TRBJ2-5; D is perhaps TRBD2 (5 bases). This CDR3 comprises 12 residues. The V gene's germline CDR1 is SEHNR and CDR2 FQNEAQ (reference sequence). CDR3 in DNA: TGTTCCAGCAGCTCTAGAGGGGAGACCCAGTACTTC. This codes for CSSSSRGETQYF.

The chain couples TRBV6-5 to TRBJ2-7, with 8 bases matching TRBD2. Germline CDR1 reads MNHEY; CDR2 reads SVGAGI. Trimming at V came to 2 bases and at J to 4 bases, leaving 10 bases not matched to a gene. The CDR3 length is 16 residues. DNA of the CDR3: TGTGCCAGCAGTTACACGAACGCGGGAGGAAGTTACGAGCAGTACTTC. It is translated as CASSYTNAGGSYEQYF.

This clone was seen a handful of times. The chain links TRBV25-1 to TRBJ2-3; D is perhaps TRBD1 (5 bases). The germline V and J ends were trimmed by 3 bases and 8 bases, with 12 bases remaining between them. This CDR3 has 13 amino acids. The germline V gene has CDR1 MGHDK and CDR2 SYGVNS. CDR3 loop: CASSEPARGTQYF. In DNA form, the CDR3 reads TGTGCCAGCAGTGAGCCCGCAAGGGGTACGCAGTATTTT.

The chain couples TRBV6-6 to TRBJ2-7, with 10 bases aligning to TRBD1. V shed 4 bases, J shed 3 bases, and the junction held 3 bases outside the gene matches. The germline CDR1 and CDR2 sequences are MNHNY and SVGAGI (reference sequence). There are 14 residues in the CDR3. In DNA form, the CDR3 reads TGTGCCAGCAGTTTCCGGACAGGGGGCTACGAGCAGTACTTC. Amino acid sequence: CASSFRTGGYEQYF.

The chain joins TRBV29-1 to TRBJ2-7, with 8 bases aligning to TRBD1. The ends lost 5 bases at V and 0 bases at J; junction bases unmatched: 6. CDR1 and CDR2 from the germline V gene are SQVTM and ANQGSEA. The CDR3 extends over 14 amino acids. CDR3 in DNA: TGCAGCGTTCGACAGGGGCCAAGCTCCTACGAGCAGTACTTC. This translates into CSVRQGPSSYEQYF.

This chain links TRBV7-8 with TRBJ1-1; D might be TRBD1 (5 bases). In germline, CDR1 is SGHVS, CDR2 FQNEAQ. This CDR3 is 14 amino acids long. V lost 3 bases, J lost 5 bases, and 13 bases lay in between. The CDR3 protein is CASSFGGKSTEAFF. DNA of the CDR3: TGTGCCAGCAGCTTCGGGGGGAAGAGTACTGAAGCTTTCTTT.

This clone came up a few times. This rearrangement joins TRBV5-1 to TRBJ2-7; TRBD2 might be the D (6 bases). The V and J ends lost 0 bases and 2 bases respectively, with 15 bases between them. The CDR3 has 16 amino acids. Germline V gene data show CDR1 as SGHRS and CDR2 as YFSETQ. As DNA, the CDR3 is TGCGCCAGCAGCTTGGATGGTAGCGGAGGAGCCTACGAGCAGTACTTC. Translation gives CASSLDGSGGAYEQYF.

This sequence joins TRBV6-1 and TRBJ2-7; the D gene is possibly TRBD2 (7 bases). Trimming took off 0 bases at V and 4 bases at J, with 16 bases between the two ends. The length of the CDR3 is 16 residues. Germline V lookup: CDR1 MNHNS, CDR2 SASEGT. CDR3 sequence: CASSEAPEQGLYEQYF. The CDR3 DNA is TGTGCCAGCAGTGAAGCGCCAGAACAGGGACTATACGAGCAGTACTTC.

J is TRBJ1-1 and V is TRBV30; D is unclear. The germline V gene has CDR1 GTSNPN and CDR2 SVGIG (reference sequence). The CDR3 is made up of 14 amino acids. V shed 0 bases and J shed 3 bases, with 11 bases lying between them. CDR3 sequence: CAWSVTRPDTEAFF. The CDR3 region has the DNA TGTGCCTGGAGTGTCACGAGGCCGGACACTGAAGCTTTCTTT. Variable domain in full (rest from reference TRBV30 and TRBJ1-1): SQTIHQWPATLVQPVGSPLSLECTVEGTSNPNLYWYRQAAGRGLQLLFYSVGIGQISSEVPQNLSASRPQDRQFILSSKKLLLSDSGFYLCAWSVTRPDTEAFFGQGTRLTVV.

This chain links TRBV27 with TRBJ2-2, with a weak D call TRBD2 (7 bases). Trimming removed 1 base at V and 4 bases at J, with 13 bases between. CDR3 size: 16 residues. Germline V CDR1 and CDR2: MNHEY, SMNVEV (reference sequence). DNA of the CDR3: TGTGCCAGCAGTTTATGGGGGGGCGGGAGCACCGGGGAGCTGTTTTTT. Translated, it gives CASSLWGGGSTGELFF.

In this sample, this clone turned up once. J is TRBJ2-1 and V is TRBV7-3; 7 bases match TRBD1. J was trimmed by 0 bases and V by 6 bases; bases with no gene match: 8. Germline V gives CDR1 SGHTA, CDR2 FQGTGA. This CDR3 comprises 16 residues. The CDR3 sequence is CASSLGQPSSYNEQFF. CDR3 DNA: TGTGCCAGCAGTTTGGGACAGCCAAGCTCCTACAATGAGCAGTTCTTC.

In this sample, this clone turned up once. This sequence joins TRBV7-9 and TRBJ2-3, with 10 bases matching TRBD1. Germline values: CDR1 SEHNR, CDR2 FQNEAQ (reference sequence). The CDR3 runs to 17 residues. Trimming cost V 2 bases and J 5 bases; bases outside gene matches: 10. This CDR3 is CASSLLLRDRGGDTQYF. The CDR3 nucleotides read TGTGCCAGCAGCTTATTACTCCGGGACAGGGGAGGAGATACGCAGTATTTT.

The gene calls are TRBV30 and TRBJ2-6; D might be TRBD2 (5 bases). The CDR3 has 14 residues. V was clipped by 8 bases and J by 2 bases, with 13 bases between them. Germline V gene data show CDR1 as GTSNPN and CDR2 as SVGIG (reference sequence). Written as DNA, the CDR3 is TGTGCCCGAAGGACTGCCGCTGGGGCCAACGTCCTGACTTTC. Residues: CARRTAAGANVLTF.

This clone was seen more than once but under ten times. CDR3 loop: CASSLRGGGNQPQHF. The CDR3 region has the DNA TGTGCCAGCAGCTTAAGAGGGGGTGGCAATCAGCCCCAGCATTTT. The J gene is TRBJ1-5, the V gene TRBV13, with D possibly being TRBD1 (6 bases). The CDR3 loop spans 15 amino acids. Germline V gives CDR1 PRHDT, CDR2 FYEKMQ (reference sequence). Trimming removed 2 bases from V and 2 bases from J, with 10 bases in between.

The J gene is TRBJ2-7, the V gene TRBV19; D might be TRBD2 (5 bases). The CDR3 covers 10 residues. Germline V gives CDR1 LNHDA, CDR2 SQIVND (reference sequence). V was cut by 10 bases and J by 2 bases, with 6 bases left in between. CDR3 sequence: CATGTYEQYF. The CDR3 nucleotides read TGTGCCACCGGGACCTACGAGCAGTACTTC.

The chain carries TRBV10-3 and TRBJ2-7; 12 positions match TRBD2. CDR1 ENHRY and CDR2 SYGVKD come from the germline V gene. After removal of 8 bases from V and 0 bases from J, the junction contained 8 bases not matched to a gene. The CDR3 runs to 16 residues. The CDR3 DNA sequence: TGTGCCATCTCCGGGACTAGCGGGCGGAGCTCCTACGAGCAGTACTTC. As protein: CAISGTSGRSSYEQYF.

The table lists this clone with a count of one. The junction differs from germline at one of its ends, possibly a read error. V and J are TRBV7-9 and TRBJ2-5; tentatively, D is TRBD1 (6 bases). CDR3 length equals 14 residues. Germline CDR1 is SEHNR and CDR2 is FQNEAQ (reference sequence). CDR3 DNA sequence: TGTTCCAGCAGCTCCCGGACAGTCCAAGAGACCCAGTACTTC. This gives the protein CSSSSRTVQETQYF.